This T cell receptor beta chain was obtained from a study of human T cells and chemical hapten exposure. TCRdb independently ran MiXCR on the RACE reads; one entry per CDR3 protein. The sample has just over 95,000 distinct CDR3 sequences; 27% are singletons. Described time point: patch test 3, about 24 weeks after DPC sensitization. Treatment: therapeutic diphenylcyclopropenone sensitization with weekly scalp DPC. Germline CDR1 reads DFQATT; CDR2 reads SNEGSKA (reference sequence). V lost 6 bases and J lost 1; bases outside the gene matches: 16. The CDR3 runs 17 residues. This clonotype turned up a few times.

The sequenced sample was whole blood, obtained in connection with sensitization to the hapten diphenylcyclopropenone (DPC). V usage is TRBV20-1 and J usage is TRBJ2-5; the match to TRBD2 covers 8 bases. The receptor's source is a man between 40 and 49 years old with alopecia areata. Some clones in this sample may be carry-over from other donors' samples. In nucleotides, the CDR3 is TGCAGTGCCGCGCCGAGACTAGCGTTACCCTCCCAAGAGACCCAGTACTTC. This encodes CSAAPRLALPSQETQYF.